This TCR beta chain is from a study of cytomegalovirus exposure and HLA in healthy donors. Primers: 60 Vbeta forward and 13 Jbeta reverse. Assay used: immunoSEQ multiplex PCR; TCRdb lists only in-frame clones, some missing. The sample has fewer than 200,000 clones; approximately 84% are singletons. Study observations and caveats: A later analysis, which compared TCR beta chains of equal frequency, found the HLA-associated ones more clonally expanded. The likely origin of a cluster of highly shared sequence variants was a sequencing artifact. Cytomegalovirus-associated TCR beta chains were listed, numbering more than 150.

V shed 5 bases and J shed 0 bases, with 15 bases lying between them. CDR1 SGHAT and CDR2 FQNNGV come from the germline V gene. CDR3 size: 16 residues. This clone was seen a handful of times. Its antigen is not identified. The TCR originated in a woman aged 45-59 years in good health and CMV-seropositive. Sequencing was done on a sample of PBMCs. The chain recombines TRBV11-2 with TRBJ2-3; D is perhaps TRBD2 (6 bases). CDR3 DNA: TGTGCCAGCAGCCCCCGGGGAGGTACTAGCACAGATACGCAGTATTTT. Its protein is CASSPRGGTSTDTQYF.